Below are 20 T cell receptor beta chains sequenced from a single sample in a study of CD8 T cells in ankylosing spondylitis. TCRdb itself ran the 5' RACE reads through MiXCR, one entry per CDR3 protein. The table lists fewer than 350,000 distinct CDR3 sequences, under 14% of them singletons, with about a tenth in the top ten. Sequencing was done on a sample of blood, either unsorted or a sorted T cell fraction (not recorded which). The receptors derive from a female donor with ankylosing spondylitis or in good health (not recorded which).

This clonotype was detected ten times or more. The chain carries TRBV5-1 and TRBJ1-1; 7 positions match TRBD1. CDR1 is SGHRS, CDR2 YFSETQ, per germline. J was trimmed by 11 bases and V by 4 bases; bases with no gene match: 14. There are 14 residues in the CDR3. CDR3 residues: CASSPGGTADRAFF. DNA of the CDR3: TGCGCCAGCAGCCCTGGGGGGACAGCGGATCGGGCTTTCTTT.

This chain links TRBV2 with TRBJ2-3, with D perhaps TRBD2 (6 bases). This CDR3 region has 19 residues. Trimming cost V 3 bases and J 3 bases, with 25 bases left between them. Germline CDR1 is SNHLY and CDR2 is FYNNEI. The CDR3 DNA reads TGTGCCAGCAGTGAGTTATCGGAGGGGACGAGGGCAGCGACAGATACGCAGTATTTT. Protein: CASSELSEGTRAATDTQYF.

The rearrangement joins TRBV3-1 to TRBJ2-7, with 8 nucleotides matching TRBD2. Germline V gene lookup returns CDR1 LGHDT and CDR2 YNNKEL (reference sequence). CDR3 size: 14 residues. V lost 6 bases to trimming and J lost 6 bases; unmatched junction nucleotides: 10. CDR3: CASRQSGSSTEQYF. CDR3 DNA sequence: TGTGCCAGCAGACAAAGCGGGAGTTCCACCGAGCAGTACTTC.

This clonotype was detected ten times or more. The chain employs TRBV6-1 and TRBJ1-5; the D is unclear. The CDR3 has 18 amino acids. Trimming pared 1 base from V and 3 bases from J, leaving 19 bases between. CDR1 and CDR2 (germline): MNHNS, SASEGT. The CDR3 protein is CASSEEVFEASINQPQHF. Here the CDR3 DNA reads TGTGCCAGCAGTGAAGAGGTTTTTGAAGCCTCTATCAATCAGCCCCAGCATTTT.

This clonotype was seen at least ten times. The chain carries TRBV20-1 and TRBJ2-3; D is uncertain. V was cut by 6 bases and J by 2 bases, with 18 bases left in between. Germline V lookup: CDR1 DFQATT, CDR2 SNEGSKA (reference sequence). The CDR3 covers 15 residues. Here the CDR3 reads CSATKKSAFTDTQYF. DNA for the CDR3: TGCAGTGCCACGAAGAAGTCGGCGTTCACAGATACGCAGTATTTT.

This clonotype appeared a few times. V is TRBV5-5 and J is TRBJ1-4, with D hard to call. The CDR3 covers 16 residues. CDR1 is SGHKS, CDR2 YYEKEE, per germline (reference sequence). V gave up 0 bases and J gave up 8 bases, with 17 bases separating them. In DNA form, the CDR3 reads TGTGCCAGCAGCTTGGCCCCCGATCGGTCCTGGGAAAAACTGTTTTTT. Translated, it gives CASSLAPDRSWEKLFF. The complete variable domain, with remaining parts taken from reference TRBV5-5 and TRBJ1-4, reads DAGVTQSPTHLIKTRGQQVTLRCSPISGHKSVSWYQQVLGQGPQFIFQYYEKEERGRGNFPDRFSARQFPNYSSELNVNALLLGDSALYLCASSLAPDRSWEKLFFGSGTQLSVL.

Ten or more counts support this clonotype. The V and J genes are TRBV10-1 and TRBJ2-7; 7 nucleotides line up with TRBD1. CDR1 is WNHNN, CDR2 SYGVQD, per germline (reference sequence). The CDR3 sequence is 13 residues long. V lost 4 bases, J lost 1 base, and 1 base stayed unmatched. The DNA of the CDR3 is TGCGCCAGCAGTGGGGACAGATCCTACGAGCAGTACTTC. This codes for CASSGDRSYEQYF.

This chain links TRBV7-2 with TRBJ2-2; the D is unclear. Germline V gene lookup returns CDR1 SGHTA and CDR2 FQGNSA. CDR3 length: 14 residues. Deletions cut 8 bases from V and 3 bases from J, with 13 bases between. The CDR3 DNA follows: TGTGCCAGCTTCTTAACGGCCCACACCGGGGAGCTGTTTTTT. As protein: CASFLTAHTGELFF.

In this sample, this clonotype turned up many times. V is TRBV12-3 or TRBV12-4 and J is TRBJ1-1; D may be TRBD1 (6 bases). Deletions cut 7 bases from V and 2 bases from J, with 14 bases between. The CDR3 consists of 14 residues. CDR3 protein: CASTGTHGNTEAFF. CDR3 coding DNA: TGTGCCAGCACCGGGACACACGGAAACACTGAAGCTTTCTTT.

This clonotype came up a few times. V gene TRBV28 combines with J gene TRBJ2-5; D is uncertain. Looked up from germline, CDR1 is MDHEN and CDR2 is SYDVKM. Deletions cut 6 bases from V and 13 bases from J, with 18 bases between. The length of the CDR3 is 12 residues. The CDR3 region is CASSPMIKALYF. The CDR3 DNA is TGTGCCAGCAGCCCAATGATCAAGGCGTTGTACTTC.

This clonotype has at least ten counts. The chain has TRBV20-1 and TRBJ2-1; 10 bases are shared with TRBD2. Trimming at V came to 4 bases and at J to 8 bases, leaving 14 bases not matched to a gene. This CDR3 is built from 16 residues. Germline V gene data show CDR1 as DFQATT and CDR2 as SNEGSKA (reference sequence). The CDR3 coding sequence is TGCAGTGCTATCCGACAGAAGCGGGGGGGCCGGGATGAGCAGTTCTTC. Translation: CSAIRQKRGGRDEQFF.

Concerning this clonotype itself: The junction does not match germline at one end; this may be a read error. DNA of the CDR3: TGTACCAGCAGCTCACCACCGTCTAGGGCTCCCGTACACAATGAGCAGTTCTTC. It yields the protein CTSSSPPSRAPVHNEQFF. The chain combines TRBV2 with TRBJ2-1; D uncertain. The CDR3 is 18 residues long. In germline, CDR1 is SNHLY, CDR2 FYNNEI.

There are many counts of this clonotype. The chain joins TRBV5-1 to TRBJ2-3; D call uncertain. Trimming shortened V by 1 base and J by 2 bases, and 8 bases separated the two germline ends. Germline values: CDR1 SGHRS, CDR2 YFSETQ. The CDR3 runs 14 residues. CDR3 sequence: CASSLPPTTDTQYF. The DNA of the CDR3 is TGCGCCAGCAGCTTGCCTCCTACCACAGATACGCAGTATTTT.

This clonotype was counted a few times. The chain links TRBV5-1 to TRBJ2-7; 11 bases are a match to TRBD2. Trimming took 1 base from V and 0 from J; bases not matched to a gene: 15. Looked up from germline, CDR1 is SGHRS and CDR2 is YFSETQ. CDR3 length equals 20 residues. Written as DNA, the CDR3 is TGCGCCAGCAGCTTGTTCTCCTCGGGCCTAGCGGGGGGACGCTCCTACGAGCAGTACTTC. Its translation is CASSLFSSGLAGGRSYEQYF.

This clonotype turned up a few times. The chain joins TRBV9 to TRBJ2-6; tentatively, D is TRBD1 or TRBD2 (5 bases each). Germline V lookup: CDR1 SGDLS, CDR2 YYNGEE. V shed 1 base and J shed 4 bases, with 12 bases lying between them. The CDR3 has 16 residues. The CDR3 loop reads CASSVRVRDGANVLTF. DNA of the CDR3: TGTGCCAGCAGCGTAAGAGTCAGGGACGGGGCCAACGTCCTGACTTTC. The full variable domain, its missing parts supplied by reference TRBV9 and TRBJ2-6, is DSGVTQTPKHLITATGQRVTLRCSPRSGDLSVYWYQQSLDQGLQFLIQYYNGEERAKGNILERFSAQQFPDLHSELNLSSLELGDSALYFCASSVRVRDGANVLTFGAGSRLTVL.

The CDR3 DNA reads as TGCGCCAGCAGCTTGAGCGACAGGGCGGCGATTGCTGGGGAGCTGTTTTTT. Residues: CASSLSDRAAIAGELFF. The chain links TRBV5-1 to TRBJ2-2; 7 nucleotides align to TRBD1. J was trimmed by 8 bases and V by 1 base; bases with no gene match: 14. This CDR3 comprises 17 residues. CDR1 is SGHRS and CDR2 is YFSETQ in the germline V gene.

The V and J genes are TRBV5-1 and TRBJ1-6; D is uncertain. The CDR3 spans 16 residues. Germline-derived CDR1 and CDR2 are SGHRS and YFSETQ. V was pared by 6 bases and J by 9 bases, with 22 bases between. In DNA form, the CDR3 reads TGCGCCAGCAAGGAGGGAACGGGCATCTCCCGTTCACCCCTCCACTTT. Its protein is CASKEGTGISRSPLHF.

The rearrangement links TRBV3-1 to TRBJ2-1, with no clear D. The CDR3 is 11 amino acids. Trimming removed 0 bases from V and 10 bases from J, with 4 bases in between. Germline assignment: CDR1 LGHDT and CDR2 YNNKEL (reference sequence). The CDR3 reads CASSQDREQFF. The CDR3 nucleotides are TGTGCCAGCAGCCAAGACCGCGAGCAGTTCTTC.

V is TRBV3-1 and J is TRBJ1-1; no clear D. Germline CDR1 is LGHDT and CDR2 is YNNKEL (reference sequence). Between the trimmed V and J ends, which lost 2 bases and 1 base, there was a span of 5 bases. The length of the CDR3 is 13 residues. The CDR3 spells CASSQKENTEAFF. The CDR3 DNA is TGTGCCAGCAGCCAAAAAGAGAACACTGAAGCTTTCTTT. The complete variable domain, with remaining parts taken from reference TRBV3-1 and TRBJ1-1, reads DTAVSQTPKYLVTQMGNDKSIKCEQNLGHDTMYWYKQDSKKFLKIMFSYNNKELIINETVPNRFSPKSPDKAHLNLHINSLELGDSAVYFCASSQKENTEAFFGQGTRLTVV.

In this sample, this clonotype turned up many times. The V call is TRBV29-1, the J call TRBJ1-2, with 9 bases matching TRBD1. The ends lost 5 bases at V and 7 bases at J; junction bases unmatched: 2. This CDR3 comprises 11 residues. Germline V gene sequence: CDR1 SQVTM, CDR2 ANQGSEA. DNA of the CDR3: TGCAGCGTTACAGGGGGCTCTGGCTACACCTTC. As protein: CSVTGGSGYTF.